The 22 T cell receptor beta chains reported below all come from one sample, sequenced in a study of shared clonotypes between healthy human individuals. The repertoire was sequenced with immunoSEQ multiplex PCR; TCRdb's copy has only in-frame clones and lacks some. Of 2,500,000 or so clones in the sample, 92% are singletons; the top ten hold 0.37%. Sequenced material: naive CD4+ T cells from PBMCs. As to subset: CD45RA+ positively selected. These receptors were obtained from a man younger than 35 in good health. Some clones in this sample may be carry-over from other donors' samples.

V usage is TRBV28 and J usage is TRBJ1-2; TRBD1 matches at 9 bases. With V trimmed by 4 bases and J by 4 bases, 7 bases remained unmatched. The CDR3 has 15 amino acids. CDR1 and CDR2 from the germline V gene are MDHEN and SYDVKM. CDR3 residues: CASSSTGQGSYGYTF. CDR3 bases: TGTGCCAGCAGTTCCACGGGACAGGGAAGCTATGGCTACACCTTC.

V and J are TRBV2 and TRBJ1-2; a weak D match, TRBD1 (6 bases). V gave up 3 bases and J gave up 4 bases, with 12 bases separating them. This CDR3 spans 14 amino acids. Germline-derived CDR1 and CDR2 are SNHLY and FYNNEI. CDR3 nucleotides: TGTGCCAGCAGTGATCCGGACAGATCCTATGGCTACACCTTC. It is translated as CASSDPDRSYGYTF.

The rearrangement links TRBV7-9 to TRBJ1-4; the D gene is possibly TRBD1 (5 bases). Per the germline V gene, CDR1 is SEHNR and CDR2 is FQNEAQ (reference sequence). V was pared by 5 bases and J by 3 bases, with 16 bases between. This CDR3 spans 16 amino acids. The CDR3 sequence is CASSQSSWGPNEKLFF. The CDR3 DNA sequence: TGTGCCAGCAGCCAATCCTCGTGGGGACCTAATGAAAAACTGTTTTTT.

This clone was recorded only once. The chain combines TRBV4-2 with TRBJ2-3; D possibly corresponds to TRBD2 (5 bases). The CDR3 has 16 residues. Per the germline V gene, CDR1 is LGHNA and CDR2 is YNFKEQ. The germline V and J ends were trimmed by 4 bases and 3 bases, with 17 bases remaining between them. CDR3 in DNA: TGTGCCAGCAGCCTCGGACTCCTCAGTAATACAGATACGCAGTATTTT. Its protein is CASSLGLLSNTDTQYF.

In this sample, this clone turned up once. The chain joins TRBV5-1 to TRBJ2-1; D remains unclear. Trimming stripped 5 bases from V and 6 bases from J, with 15 bases between. There are 14 residues in the CDR3. From germline, CDR1 is SGHRS and CDR2 YFSETQ. This CDR3 reads CASSLGHLPNEQFF. CDR3 DNA sequence: TGCGCCAGCAGTTTAGGGCATTTGCCCAATGAGCAGTTCTTC.

This clone was recorded only once. The chain employs TRBV28 and TRBJ2-7; D possibly uses TRBD1 or TRBD2 (7 bases each). Germline V CDR1 and CDR2: MDHEN, SYDVKM. The CDR3 length is 15 residues. Trimming stripped 4 bases from V and 3 bases from J, with 16 bases between. The CDR3 protein is CASSSMTGRDYEQYF. In DNA, the CDR3 is TGTGCCAGCAGTTCCATGACAGGGAGGGACTACGAGCAGTACTTC.

Turning to this clone: This sample includes further DNA sequences coding for the same CDR3. CDR3 protein: CASTRQGYEQYF. CDR3 nucleotides: TGTGCCAGCACCAGACAGGGCTACGAGCAGTACTTC. The chain employs TRBV2 and TRBJ2-7; 7 nucleotides agree with TRBD1. The CDR3 runs 12 residues. V lost 7 bases and J lost 3; bases outside the gene matches: 3. The germline V gene encodes CDR1 SNHLY and CDR2 FYNNEI.

This sequence joins TRBV6-5 and TRBJ2-7, with D maybe TRBD2 (5 bases). V was cut by 6 bases and J by 2 bases, with 14 bases left in between. This CDR3 comprises 14 residues. CDR1 and CDR2 from the germline V gene are MNHEY and SVGAGI. CDR3 bases: TGTGCCAGCAGACTTAGGACTGGGACCTACGAGCAGTACTTC. This gives the protein CASRLRTGTYEQYF.

The chain combines TRBV5-1 with TRBJ2-1; TRBD2 matches 13 bases. Trimming at V came to 3 bases and at J to 10 bases, leaving 7 bases not matched to a gene. The CDR3 is 15 residues long. Germline lookup yields CDR1 SGHRS and CDR2 YFSETQ. For the CDR3, the DNA is TGCGCCAGCAGCTCGGGACTAGCGGGGTATGTCGAGCAGTTCTTC. This sequence encodes CASSSGLAGYVEQFF.

The CDR3 DNA reads TGTGCCAGCAGTTTTCGGGGGGGGGCGGCATACGAGCAGTACTTC. Translation gives CASSFRGGAAYEQYF. The V call is TRBV27, the J call TRBJ2-7; TRBD2 aligns across 8 bases. Trimming removed 3 bases from V and 4 bases from J; junction bases left unmatched: 8. The CDR3 consists of 15 residues. The germline CDR1 and CDR2 sequences are MNHEY and SMNVEV (reference sequence).

The chain is built from TRBV5-1 and TRBJ2-5; D gene uncertain. V lost 0 bases to trimming and J lost 4 bases, with 10 bases between them. Germline assignment: CDR1 SGHRS and CDR2 YFSETQ. The length of the CDR3 is 14 residues. CDR3 nucleotides: TGCGCCAGCAGCTTGGTTGCGGAAGTAGAGACCCAGTACTTC. Translating gives CASSLVAEVETQYF.

The chain links TRBV14 to TRBJ2-7, with TRBD2 identical over 8 bases. Germline CDR1 reads SGHDN; CDR2 reads FVKESK. The CDR3 extends over 14 amino acids. The V segment lost 6 bases and the J segment 2 bases; nucleotides outside the gene matches: 6. Written as DNA, the CDR3 is TGTGCCAGCAGTGTGACTAGCGCTACCTACGAGCAGTACTTC. Translated, it gives CASSVTSATYEQYF. Full variable domain (missing parts from reference TRBV14 and TRBJ2-7): EAGVTQFPSHSVIEKGQTVTLRCDPISGHDNLYWYRRVMGKEIKFLLHFVKESKQDESGMPNNRFLAERTGGTYSTLKVQPAELEDSGVYFCASSVTSATYEQYFGPGTRLTVT.

The rearrangement joins TRBV19 to TRBJ2-6; D not certain. Trimming pared 7 bases from V and 0 bases from J, leaving 19 bases between. CDR3 length equals 18 residues. The germline V gene has CDR1 LNHDA and CDR2 SQIVND (reference sequence). Here the CDR3 reads CASTRRPYFNSGANVLTF. The CDR3 nucleotides read TGTGCCAGTACGAGAAGACCCTACTTTAACTCTGGGGCCAACGTCCTGACTTTC. Full variable domain (remainder filled in from reference TRBV19 and TRBJ2-6): DGGITQSPKYLFRKEGQNVTLSCEQNLNHDAMYWYRQDPGQGLRLIYYSQIVNDFQKGDIAEGYSVSREKKESFPLTVTSAQKNPTAFYLCASTRRPYFNSGANVLTFGAGSRLTVL.

The chain has TRBV2 and TRBJ1-2; no definite D call. The CDR3 extends over 13 amino acids. Germline CDR1 is SNHLY and CDR2 is FYNNEI. Trimming pared 10 bases from V and 0 bases from J, leaving 12 bases between. The CDR3 loop is CANMILSNYGYTF. CDR3 sequence (DNA): TGTGCCAACATGATCCTCTCTAACTATGGCTACACCTTC.

The V call is TRBV5-1, the J call TRBJ2-2, with TRBD2 matching 14 bases. Germline CDR1 SGHRS, CDR2 YFSETQ. CDR3 length: 16 residues. V dropped 7 bases and J dropped 5; count of bases not matched to a gene: 7. The CDR3 sequence: CASAGTSGSITGELFF. The DNA of the CDR3 is TGCGCCAGCGCGGGGACTAGCGGGAGTATAACCGGGGAGCTGTTTTTT.

In regard to this clone: This same CDR3 is encoded by further DNA sequences in the sample. The chain links TRBV5-4 to TRBJ2-3; D is perhaps TRBD2 (6 bases). The CDR3 consists of 15 residues. Germline CDR1 SGHNT, CDR2 YYREEE (reference sequence). The V end was cut by 1 base, the J end by 2 bases, with 11 bases between. The CDR3 reads CASSLQAGSTDTQYF. The CDR3 region has the DNA TGTGCCAGCAGCTTGCAGGCGGGGTCCACAGATACGCAGTATTTT.

A single count supports this clone. V is TRBV19 and J is TRBJ2-7; TRBD1 matches 9 bases. This CDR3 has 16 residues. J gave up 3 bases and V 6 bases, and 12 bases lay outside the gene matches. Germline CDR1 is LNHDA and CDR2 is SQIVND (reference sequence). CDR3 DNA sequence: TGTGCCAGTAGAAAGACCGGGACAGGGATTATCTACGAGCAGTACTTC. Translation gives CASRKTGTGIIYEQYF.

This chain joins TRBV11-2 and TRBJ1-5, with a weak D call TRBD1 (5 bases). The V gene's germline CDR1 is SGHAT and CDR2 FQNNGV. V was pared by 3 bases and J by 6 bases, with 12 bases between. This CDR3 has 14 amino acids. DNA for the CDR3: TGTGCCAGCAGCTTCCAGGGCTACGGTCAGCCCCAGCATTTT. As protein: CASSFQGYGQPQHF.

This chain joins TRBV6-5 and TRBJ2-5; 8 bases are shared with TRBD1. Matching the DNA end better, TRBJ2-7 makes the J call doubtful. The CDR3 is made up of 14 amino acids. Germline V lookup: CDR1 MNHEY, CDR2 SVGAGI. In DNA form, the CDR3 reads TGTGCCAGCAAAAGGGGACAGGCAGCCTACGAGCAGTACTTC. Residues: CASKRGQAAYEQYF.

The chain couples TRBV25-1 to TRBJ1-4; tentative D call: TRBD1 (5 bases). The CDR3 covers 15 residues. Between the trimmed V and J ends, which lost 6 bases and 7 bases, there was a span of 18 bases. Germline V gene lookup returns CDR1 MGHDK and CDR2 SYGVNS. The CDR3 nucleotides read TGTGCCAGCAGAACCAACGGGGGAAGAGGTGAAAAACTGTTTTTT. The encoded protein is CASRTNGGRGEKLFF.

The rearrangement uses TRBV2 and TRBJ1-4; D not certain. V gave up 2 bases and J gave up 8 bases, with 9 bases separating them. The CDR3 consists of 13 residues. Germline assignment: CDR1 SNHLY and CDR2 FYNNEI. The CDR3 nucleotides are TGTGCCAGCAGTGAATGGCCGGGGGAAAAACTGTTTTTT. The encoded protein is CASSEWPGEKLFF.

The chain uses TRBV28 and TRBJ2-7, with D unclear. V shed 6 bases and J shed 6 bases, with 12 bases lying between them. The CDR3 covers 12 residues. CDR1 is MDHEN and CDR2 is SYDVKM in the germline V gene. As DNA, the CDR3 is TGTGCCAGCAGCCGAATGACGGGCGAGCAGTACTTC. It specifies CASSRMTGEQYF.